This record covers a single TCR beta chain. The record originates from a study of blood T cell repertoires in COVID-19. Profiled with immunoSEQ multiplex PCR; TCRdb holds only in-frame clones, not every one. The sample carries about 240,000 clones, approximately 88% recorded once. Sequencing was carried out using PBMCs or T cells enriched from blood (not recorded which). The TCR was taken from a woman aged 30 to 39 with acute COVID-19.

The CDR3 here is CASSSYSPLHF. CDR3 DNA: TGTGCCAGCAGTTCCTATTCACCCCTCCACTTT. The chain recombines TRBV2 with TRBJ1-6; D call uncertain. The CDR3 totals 11 residues. The germline CDR1 and CDR2 sequences are SNHLY and FYNNEI. V was cut by 5 bases and J by 8 bases, with 4 bases left in between. Full variable domain (remainder filled in from reference TRBV2 and TRBJ1-6): EPEVTQTPSHQVTQMGQEVILRCVPISNHLYFYWYRQILGQKVEFLVSFYNNEISEKSEIFDDQFSVERPDGSNFTLKIRSTKLEDSAMYFCASSSYSPLHFGNGTRLTVT.